These T cell receptor beta chains were read from a single sample in a study of OX40 agonist ivuxolimab in advanced cancers. Assay: immunoSEQ multiplex PCR; the TCRdb copy retains only in-frame clones and omits some. This sample carries 65,000 to 95,000 clones, around 80% of them seen once, and the ten largest clones take around 0.51%. The sample in question was CD4+ or CD8+ T cells sorted from blood, obtained in a trial of the OX40 agonist ivuxolimab. The receptors come from an adult with an advanced solid tumor such as melanoma, head and neck, liver or kidney cancer. Both conserved end residues are part of each CDR3. D genes are given only for firm matches. Clone size is given for some rows only: seen once, a few or many times, or a class if the clone is expanded.

cdr3_nt	cdr3_aa	v_call	j_call	d_call	clone_size
TGTGCCAGCAGCAGAGGGGGGGGGCAGTACTTC	CASSRGGGQYF	TRBV28	TRBJ2-7	-	-
TGTGCCAGCAGCCCTGCTTCTGTGGCTCCGAGGGATCAAGAGACCCAGTACTTC	CASSPASVAPRDQETQYF	TRBV5-5	TRBJ2-5	-	-
TGTGCCAGTAGTATGGGACAGGGTTTATCCGATACGCAGTATTTT	CASSMGQGLSDTQYF	TRBV19	TRBJ2-3	TRBD1	-
TGTGCCAGCAGCCCCCAGGGGGGCAATCAGCCCCAGCATTTT	CASSPQGGNQPQHF	TRBV7-2	TRBJ1-5	TRBD1	-
TGTGCCAGTAGTATAAGGCCGGAAGGACAGGCCTTCAAAAACATTCAGTACTTC	CASSIRPEGQAFKNIQYF	TRBV19	TRBJ2-4	TRBD1	once
TGTGCCAGCAGTATACAGGGGATAACACCTCAATCCTACGAGCAGTACTTC	CASSIQGITPQSYEQYF	TRBV28	TRBJ2-7	TRBD1	-
TGCAGCGTCAAGACAGGCGACACTGAAGCTTTCTTT	CSVKTGDTEAFF	TRBV29-1	TRBJ1-1	-	-
TGTGCCACCTACCGAGAAGGTAGGGCCCACTTT	CATYREGRAHF	TRBV6-1	TRBJ1-6	-	-
TGTGCCAGCTCACCGTCGGGACACCGAATATCCTACGAGCAGTACTTC	CASSPSGHRISYEQYF	TRBV18	TRBJ2-7	-	-
TGTGCCAGCAGCTTAAATCCCGGAGAGGGCTACACCTTC	CASSLNPGEGYTF	TRBV7-3	TRBJ1-2	-	-
TGTGCGACCCGACGGTGGGAAACGAACACTGAAGCTTTCTTT	CATRRWETNTEAFF	TRBV10-3	TRBJ1-1	-	-
TGTGCCAGCAGTGCCCCACAGGGTCGAGGCTATGGCTACACCTTC	CASSAPQGRGYGYTF	TRBV7-2	TRBJ1-2	-	once
TGTGCCAGCAGTGCTGGGGCCAACGTCCTGACTTTC	CASSAGANVLTF	TRBV2	TRBJ2-6	-	once
TGTGCCAGCAGCTTCTACAGGGGTTTCAGGGGTTCACCCCTCCACTTT	CASSFYRGFRGSPLHF	TRBV5-6	TRBJ1-6	TRBD1	-
TGTGCCTGGGGGGGACAGGGTGAAACTGAAGCTTTCTTT	CAWGGQGETEAFF	TRBV30	TRBJ1-1	TRBD1	-
TGTGCCAGCAGTGGAATGCGACCCGAGCAGTTCTTC	CASSGMRPEQFF	TRBV2	TRBJ2-1	-	-
TGTGCCAGCGGTGGGACGGCCTATGGCTACACCTTC	CASGGTAYGYTF	TRBV28	TRBJ1-2	-	once
TGTGCCAGCAGCCGGGACAGGAACACAGATACGCAGTATTTT	CASSRDRNTDTQYF	TRBV7-2	TRBJ2-3	TRBD1	-
TGTGCCAGTAGTCCGAGGGAGAGTGGCAATCAGCCCCAGCATTTT	CASSPRESGNQPQHF	TRBV19	TRBJ1-5	-	-
TGTGCCAGCAGTGCGACAGGGAACACTGAAGCTTTCTTT	CASSATGNTEAFF	TRBV2	TRBJ1-1	-	-
TGTGCCAGCAGTGCCGGGACTAGCGGGAGGGCGGAGCAGTACTTC	CASSAGTSGRAEQYF	TRBV6-1	TRBJ2-7	TRBD2	-
TGTGCCAGCAGCTTGGTCGGGGGAAAGTTCTTC	CASSLVGGKFF	TRBV5-8	TRBJ2-1	-	few
TGTGCCAGCGTAGCGGGAGGGCTATCCTACACAGATACGCAGTATTTT	CASVAGGLSYTDTQYF	TRBV28	TRBJ2-3	TRBD2	once
TGCAGCGCCCTGGGACAGGCGACTACGCAGTATTTT	CSALGQATTQYF	TRBV29-1	TRBJ2-3	TRBD1	few
TGTGCCAGCAGCTTAGACTCCAATGAAAAACTGTTTTTT	CASSLDSNEKLFF	TRBV7-3	TRBJ1-4	-	few
TGTGCAAGTCGCTTTCAGGGGGAATATAGCAATCAGCCCCAGCATTTT	CASRFQGEYSNQPQHF	TRBV12-2	TRBJ1-5	-	-
TGCGCCAGCAGCCAAGGACGGCCAAATAACTATGGCTACACCTTC	CASSQGRPNNYGYTF	TRBV4-3	TRBJ1-2	-	-
TGTGCCAGCAGCTCCTTGCTAGCTAGGGCAACCTCTGGAAACACCATATATTTT	CASSSLLARATSGNTIYF	TRBV12-1	TRBJ1-3	-	-
TGTGCCAGCAGCCAGCTATGGCAGGGGGTTAATGGCTACACCTTC	CASSQLWQGVNGYTF	TRBV5-4	TRBJ1-2	TRBD1	-
TGTGCCAGCAGTCCGCGGATTCTACTCGCTGGGGAGCAGTACTTC	CASSPRILLAGEQYF	TRBV27	TRBJ2-7	-	-
TGTGCCTGGAGTGCGGGACAGGGGGCGCGTGGATACTACTTC	CAWSAGQGARGYYF	TRBV30	TRBJ2-7	TRBD1	-
TGTGCCAGCTCACCACTAGCTCTGCCAAGCAGCGAGCAGTACTTC	CASSPLALPSSEQYF	TRBV18	TRBJ2-7	-	-
TGTGCCAGCAGCCCCCATGGCTCTGGGTACACTGAAGCTTTCTTT	CASSPHGSGYTEAFF	TRBV7-9	TRBJ1-1	-	once
TGTGCCAGCAGCGTAGGGTCCTCAAGGACTTACACTGAAGCTTTCTTT	CASSVGSSRTYTEAFF	TRBV9	TRBJ1-1	-	-
TGTGCCAGCAGCATTGACAGGTCCACCTACGAGCAGTACTTC	CASSIDRSTYEQYF	TRBV7-2	TRBJ2-7	-	once
TGTGCCAGCAGCCCGCAGACAGGACCTTACGAGCAGTACTTC	CASSPQTGPYEQYF	TRBV7-2	TRBJ2-7	-	-
TGCGCCAGCAGTTCGGGGTTCCGTCAGGTCCTTAGCACAGATACGCAGTATTTT	CASSSGFRQVLSTDTQYF	TRBV10-1	TRBJ2-3	-	-
TGTGCCAGCAGCGGGGGGGCATTCACAGATACGCAGTATTTT	CASSGGAFTDTQYF	TRBV7-9	TRBJ2-3	-	-
TGCAGTGCTAGCGAAGACGGCTACACCTTC	CSASEDGYTF	TRBV20-1	TRBJ1-2	-	-
TGCGCCAGCAGCTTGGGGGGACAGACTAATGAAAAACTGTTTTTT	CASSLGGQTNEKLFF	TRBV5-1	TRBJ1-4	TRBD1	-
TGTGCCAGCAGCCCAGGACTAGCGAACTACAATGAGCAGTTCTTC	CASSPGLANYNEQFF	TRBV7-3	TRBJ2-1	TRBD2	-
TGTGCCAGCAGTTTTGCGGGGTCAAGAGAGACCCAGTACTTC	CASSFAGSRETQYF	TRBV27	TRBJ2-5	-	-
TGTGCCAGCAGCCAGGGGACAGGGGGCGCATATACGCAGTATTTT	CASSQGTGGAYTQYF	TRBV7-6	TRBJ2-3	TRBD1	-
TGTGCCAGCATTCCTCGGGGGGGGAAATACAATGAGCAGTTCTTC	CASIPRGGKYNEQFF	TRBV27	TRBJ2-1	TRBD2	-
TGTGCCAGCACCCACTCGCCTCTAAACGGCTACACCTTC	CASTHSPLNGYTF	TRBV6-5	TRBJ1-2	-	-
TGTGCCAGCATGGTGGCGGGGGAGACCCAGTACTTC	CASMVAGETQYF	TRBV2	TRBJ2-5	-	once
TGTGCCAGCAGTTTTCTTGCAAACACCATATATTTT	CASSFLANTIYF	TRBV28	TRBJ1-3	-	once
TGTGCCTGGAGTGTAACCTGGGACTCGGGGGGAAACACCATATATTTT	CAWSVTWDSGGNTIYF	TRBV30	TRBJ1-3	-	-
TGTGCCAGCAGCTTAGGCCCAACGATGGAGACCCAGTACTTC	CASSLGPTMETQYF	TRBV7-7	TRBJ2-5	-	-
TGTGCCAGCAGCCCCCTGCACTCCGGGAACACTGAAGCTTTCTTT	CASSPLHSGNTEAFF	TRBV9	TRBJ1-1	-	few
TGTGCCAGCAGCCCGACAGGGAGGAACACCGGGGAGCTGTTTTTT	CASSPTGRNTGELFF	TRBV9	TRBJ2-2	TRBD1	once
TGTGCCAGCACCAAACAGGGAATGAACACTGAAGCTTTCTTT	CASTKQGMNTEAFF	TRBV7-9	TRBJ1-1	-	-
TGTGCTAGCAGCCAGGGACAGCAAGAGACCCAGTACTTC	CASSQGQQETQYF	TRBV7-7	TRBJ2-5	TRBD1	-
TGTGCCAGCAGCTCGTTTGGTTCCGGCCCTGAAAAACTGTTTTTT	CASSSFGSGPEKLFF	TRBV7-6	TRBJ1-4	-	once
TGTGCCAGCAGCACCCGGGACGGTTACGAGCAGTACTTC	CASSTRDGYEQYF	TRBV11-3	TRBJ2-7	-	-
TGTGCCAGCAGCTGGGGGCCGTCGACCTCCTACGAGCAGTACTTC	CASSWGPSTSYEQYF	TRBV7-2	TRBJ2-7	-	-
TGTGCCAGCTCACCACCAGGGGTCAGAGAGACCCAGTACTTC	CASSPPGVRETQYF	TRBV18	TRBJ2-5	-	-
TGTGCCATCAGTCCTGAGCAGTGGACTAGCGGGGGCCTCGGAGGGAATGAGCAGTTCTTC	CAISPEQWTSGGLGGNEQFF	TRBV10-3	TRBJ2-1	TRBD2	-
TGTGCCAGCAGCAACGCGACAGGCTCCCAGCCCCAGCATTTT	CASSNATGSQPQHF	TRBV21-1	TRBJ1-5	-	-
TGTGCCAGCAGCATAGGGACAGGGGCAATGGTTCAGCCCCAGCATTTT	CASSIGTGAMVQPQHF	TRBV7-9	TRBJ1-5	TRBD1	-